These 2 T cell receptor beta chains were sequenced from one sample in a study of identical twins. Each CDR3 protein gets one entry after TCRdb re-called the 5' RACE reads with MiXCR. The table lists nearly 650,000 distinct CDR3 sequences, about 7.6% of them singletons. The data were also submitted as part of a second study, on yellow fever vaccine responses in identical twins.

The specimen was PBMCs. These receptors were taken from a woman aged 18-30 years in good health.

The chain is built from TRBV7-7 and TRBJ2-2, with TRBD1 matching 7 bases. Germline V gives CDR1 SSHAT, CDR2 FNYEAQ (reference sequence). The CDR3 loop spans 16 amino acids. V lost 5 bases, J lost 0 bases, and 6 bases stayed unmatched. The CDR3 DNA follows: TGTGCCAGCAGCACTACCGGGACAGCGAACACCGGGGAGCTGTTTTTT. It yields the protein CASSTTGTANTGELFF.

The chain links TRBV6-1 to TRBJ1-1; D remains unclear. From germline, CDR1 is MNHNS and CDR2 SASEGT. The ends were cut back, 4 bases at V and 3 bases at J, with 15 bases in the middle. The CDR3 is made up of 15 amino acids. The CDR3 nucleotides read TGTGCCAGCAGTGCGTTACTGGCAGCGGACACTGAAGCTTTCTTT. Its translation: CASSALLAADTEAFF.